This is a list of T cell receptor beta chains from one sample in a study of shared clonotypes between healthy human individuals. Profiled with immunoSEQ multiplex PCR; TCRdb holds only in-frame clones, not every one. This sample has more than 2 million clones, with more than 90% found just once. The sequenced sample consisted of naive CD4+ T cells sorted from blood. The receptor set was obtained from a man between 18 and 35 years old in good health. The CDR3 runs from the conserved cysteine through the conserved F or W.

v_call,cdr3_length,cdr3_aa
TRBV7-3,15,CASSLTRGAGYEQYF
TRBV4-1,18,CASSWLRDSQPGANVLTF
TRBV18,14,CASSLGQAKNIQYF
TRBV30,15,CAWSLGQRPQETQYF
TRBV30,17,CAWRGYLAGGPVDEQFF
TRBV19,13,CASSPGGSETQYF
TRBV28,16,CASSPVGTGRTYEQYF
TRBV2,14,CASRGQGNTGELFF
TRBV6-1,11,CASGRLGKLFF
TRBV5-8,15,CASSTTGGGRYEQYF
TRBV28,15,CASSLRGRTNEKLFF
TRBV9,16,CASSVGGLGSSYEQYF
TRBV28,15,CASSFPSAGTGEQYF
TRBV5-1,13,CASSLSGLNGYTF
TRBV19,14,CASSIRDIKNIQYF
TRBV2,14,CASSEGQVNQPQHF
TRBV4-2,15,CASSQDRLKEGEQYF
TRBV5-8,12,CASRQGNQPQHF
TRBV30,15,CAWTPGQGKGQPQHF
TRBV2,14,CASTPSEGTGEQFF
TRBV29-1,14,CSVVDRETNYGYTF
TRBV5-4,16,CASSSDRVSYNSPLHF
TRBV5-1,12,CASSLGQSEQYF
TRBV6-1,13,CASSGRDTDTQYF
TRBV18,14,CASSPLVSTDTQYF
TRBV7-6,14,CASSLRQGDYEQYF
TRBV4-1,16,CASSQAPGGSYNEQFF
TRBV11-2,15,CASSFQRESYNEQFF
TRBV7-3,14,CASSLSGGSYEQYF
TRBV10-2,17,CASSARPTLRSNQPQHF
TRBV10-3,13,CAISEGPNYGYTF
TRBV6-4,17,CASSDSRRDKDNSPLHF
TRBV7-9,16,CASSLGLAGLTDTQYF
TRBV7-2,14,CASSSQGGNTEAFF
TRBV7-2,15,CASSLDGTGYNEQFF